One T cell receptor beta chain is described in this entry. In its sample, this clonotype was seen many times. The antigen it recognizes is unknown. No much larger clonotype is one base removed from it; base qualities were not supplied. Set within a cohort of healthcare workers in London, UK, this nested case-control study involved weekly PCR testing of nasopharyngeal swabs along with blood sampling. Healthcare workers were recruited between 23 and 31 March 2020, during the week of the UK lockdown, and were followed weekly for up to roughly 16 weeks. From V the trimming removes 5 bases and from J it removes 3 bases, while the gene matches leave 6 bases of the junction unaccounted for. CDR1 is given as MRHNA and CDR2 as SNTAGT, both from the germline V gene. Reading from cysteine to phenylalanine, the CDR3 counts 15 amino acids. Just the 45-base CDR3 DNA is kept, in frame starting at base 1. This entry is derived from a study of early T cells in non-severe SARS-CoV-2 infection listed by TCRdb under 2021. For the wider study: Bulk RNA from unsorted whole blood was used for TCR sequencing, so alpha and beta chains could not be paired.

Paper-wide results and their limitations: VDJdb matching was skewed toward anti-spike CD8 responses, so virus-specific expansions were likely underestimated and private and CD4 specificities were missed.

The library was made by 5' RACE. Sequencing used a NextSeq 500. In the TCR library protocol, unique molecular identifiers were attached to individual cDNA molecules to correct for PCR bias and sequencing error. Both TCR alpha and beta chains were sequenced, and tight co-correlation was observed between alpha and beta sequence abundances in each sample. The original pipeline was this. V gene, J gene and CDR3 annotation of TCR sequences was performed with Decombinator V4. TCRs were defined as expanded if a significant change between any two time points was detected under a Poisson model with p below 0.0001. TCR abundances were normalised to the total number of TCRs sequenced per sample and expressed as counts per million. MAIT TCRs were defined by TRAV1-2 paired with TRAJ12, TRAJ20 or TRAJ33, and iNKT TCRs by TRAV10 paired with TRAJ18. VDJdb, accessed on 1 November 2021, was searched for TCRs annotated for CMV, EBV and SARS-CoV-2, and TCRs annotated for more than one antigen were excluded. TCRdb reworked the public reads: Q25 trimming with fastp, MiXCR clone assembly, productive beta chains retained. Each CDR3 protein gets just one entry, which takes the most common genes and DNA from the rows behind it. None of the V and J calls come from the authors' own analysis; TCRdb made them. The sample table lists around 93,000 distinct CDR3 sequences, approximately 12% of them with a count of one. The ten largest make up 4.4% of the sample.

The receptor was derived from an adult who was a healthcare worker with PCR-confirmed SARS-CoV-2 infection or an uninfected control (not recorded which). Sequences were derived from whole blood, sampled at baseline. The chain is made from TRBV6-4 and TRBJ2-1; a stretch of 8 junction bases matches TRBD1. The base sequence is TGTGCCAGCAGTAGGGAGACAGGGGTCTACAATGAGCAGTTCTTC. Its coded protein is CASSRETGVYNEQFF.